This section outlines one T cell receptor (beta chain) sequence together with its context. Trimming cost V 2 bases and J 0 bases, with 20 bases left between them. Germline CDR1 is ENHRY and CDR2 is SYGVKD. The CDR3 has 19 residues. Here immunoSEQ multiplex PCR was the method, and the copy in TCRdb shows in-frame clones only, minus some. The sample contains 250,000 to 300,000 clones, about 88% of which appear only once. The sample belongs to a study of blood T cell repertoires in COVID-19. For the study at large: Collection of acute and convalescent COVID-19 samples took place in the United States, Italy and Spain. Sources were T cells, B-cell-depleted T cells, or PBMCs; the material itself was cDNA or gDNA.

The sample was peripheral blood. This receptor was taken from a woman in her 70s with COVID-19, enrolled during active disease. This sequence joins TRBV10-3 and TRBJ2-1; D is possibly TRBD2 (7 bases). CDR3 sequence: CAISETRGGPEYSYNEQFF. The CDR3 DNA reads TGTGCCATCAGTGAGACTCGCGGGGGCCCAGAATACTCCTACAATGAGCAGTTCTTC.